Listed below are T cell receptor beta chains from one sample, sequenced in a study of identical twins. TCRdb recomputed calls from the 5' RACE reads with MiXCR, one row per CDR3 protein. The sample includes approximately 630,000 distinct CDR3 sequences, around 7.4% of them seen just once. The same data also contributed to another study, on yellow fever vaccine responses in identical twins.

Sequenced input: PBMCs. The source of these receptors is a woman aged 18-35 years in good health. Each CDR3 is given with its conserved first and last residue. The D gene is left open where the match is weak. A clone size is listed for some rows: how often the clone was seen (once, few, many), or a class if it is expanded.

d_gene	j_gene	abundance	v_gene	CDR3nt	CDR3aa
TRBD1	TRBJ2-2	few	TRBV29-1	TGCAGCGTTGATACCGGACAGGGGGCTTTTGGCGGGGAGCTGTTTTTT	CSVDTGQGAFGGELFF
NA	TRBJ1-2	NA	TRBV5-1	TGCGCCAGCAGCTTGGAACCGAATAACTATGGCTACACCTTC	CASSLEPNNYGYTF
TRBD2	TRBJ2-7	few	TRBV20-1	TGCAGTGCCGACGGGGAGCGGGAGGGCTACGAGCAGTACTTC	CSADGEREGYEQYF
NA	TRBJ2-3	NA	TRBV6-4	TGTGCCAGCTACACAGACAGAACTAGCACAGATACGCAGTATTTT	CASYTDRTSTDTQYF
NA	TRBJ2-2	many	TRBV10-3	TGTGCCATCAATAAAGCAGGGTTGGCGGACGGGGAGCTGTTTTTT	CAINKAGLADGELFF
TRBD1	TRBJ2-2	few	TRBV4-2	TGTGCCAGCAGCCAAGCCCTCGGACAGGGTCAGGACACCGGGGAGCTGTTTTTT	CASSQALGQGQDTGELFF
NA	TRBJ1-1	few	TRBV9	TGTGCCAGCAGCGCCGCCTCAGGGACAGCTTTCTTT	CASSAASGTAFF
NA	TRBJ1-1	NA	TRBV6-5	TGTGCCAGCAGTTACTCGATGTCCGCGAGGGTGGCTGAAGCTTTCTTT	CASSYSMSARVAEAFF
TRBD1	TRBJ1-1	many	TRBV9	TGTGCCAGCAACCCCGCGGACAGGACGAACACTGAAGCTTTCTTT	CASNPADRTNTEAFF
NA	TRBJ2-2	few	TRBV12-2	TGTGCAAGTCGACACGCTATCGGACCAGCTTGGCTAGTAACCGGGGAGCTGTTTTTT	CASRHAIGPAWLVTGELFF
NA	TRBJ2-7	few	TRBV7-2	TGTGCCAGCAGCTTAGCGGCGGTAGCAGGAACATCCTACGAGCAGTACTTC	CASSLAAVAGTSYEQYF
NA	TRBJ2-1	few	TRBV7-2	TGTGCCAGCAGCCCGTCGGACATTTACAATGAGCAGTTCTTC	CASSPSDIYNEQFF
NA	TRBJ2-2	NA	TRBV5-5	TGTGCCAGCCGTCGTCCGGAGGGGGAGCTGTTTTTT	CASRRPEGELFF
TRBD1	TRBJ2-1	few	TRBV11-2	TGTGCCAGCAGCTCATCAACCAGAGGACAGGTTCACTACAATGAGCAGTTCTTC	CASSSSTRGQVHYNEQFF
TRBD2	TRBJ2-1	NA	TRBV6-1	TGTGCCAGCAGAGGTAGCGGGAGGGCTAGTGAGCAGTTCTTC	CASRGSGRASEQFF
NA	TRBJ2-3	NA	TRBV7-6	TGTGCCAGCAGTTCTAGGAACGGGGGCACAGATACGCAGTATTTT	CASSSRNGGTDTQYF
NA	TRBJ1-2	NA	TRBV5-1	TGCGCCAGCAGGACTGGTACGGAGCCATATGGCTACACCTTC	CASRTGTEPYGYTF
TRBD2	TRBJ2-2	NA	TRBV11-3	TGTGCCAGCAGCCCCGGACTAGCGGGAGGTGTCGGGGAGCTGTTTTTT	CASSPGLAGGVGELFF
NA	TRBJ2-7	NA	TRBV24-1	TGTGCCACCAGTGATAGAAGGAGCTGGACCTACGAGCAGTACTTC	CATSDRRSWTYEQYF
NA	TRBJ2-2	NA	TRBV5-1	TGCGCCAGCAGCTCACCGGGACGGGCAAAGGTTTCCACCGGGGAGCTGTTTTTT	CASSSPGRAKVSTGELFF
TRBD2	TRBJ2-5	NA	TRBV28	TGTGCCCATTCGACTAGCGGGGGCCAAGAGACCCAGTACTTC	CAHSTSGGQETQYF
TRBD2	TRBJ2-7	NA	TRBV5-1	TGCGGCAGCAGCTTGTACGGACTAGCGGGGGGCTCCTACGAGCAGTACTTC	CGSSLYGLAGGSYEQYF
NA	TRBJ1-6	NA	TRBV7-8	TGTGCCAGCACCTTGGTGTCTTATTCACCCCTCCACTTT	CASTLVSYSPLHF